One sample yielded the 32 T cell receptor beta chains listed below, sequenced in a study of identical twins. TCRdb recomputed calls from the 5' RACE reads with MiXCR, one row per CDR3 protein. This sample has about 240,000 distinct CDR3 sequences; over 9.5% occur once, and the top ten carry approximately 9.1%. The specimen was memory T cells sorted from blood. Every receptor here comes from a man aged 50 or older in good health.

V is TRBV6-6 and J is TRBJ1-1; no clear D gene. With 9 bases removed from V and 1 base from J, the gap between germline ends came to 3 bases. CDR1 MNHNY and CDR2 SVGAGI come from the germline V gene (reference sequence). The CDR3 spans 10 residues. The CDR3 loop reads CASGNTEAFF. Here the CDR3 DNA reads TGTGCCAGTGGGAACACTGAAGCTTTCTTT.

This clonotype was detected many times. V is TRBV28 and J is TRBJ2-1; D is uncertain. V lost 5 bases to trimming and J lost 5 bases, with 13 bases between them. The CDR3 has 14 amino acids. Germline values: CDR1 MDHEN, CDR2 SYDVKM. CDR3 sequence (DNA): TGTGCCAGCAGTCAAGGACCAAACAACAATGAGCAGTTCTTC. The encoded protein is CASSQGPNNNEQFF.

This clonotype appeared many times. The chain combines TRBV12-3 or TRBV12-4 with TRBJ2-7; D gene ambiguous. This CDR3 has 13 residues. V shed 5 bases and J shed 1 base, with 9 bases lying between them. The CDR3, as DNA: TGTGCCAGCAGTCGGACGGTTTCCTACGAGCAGTACTTC. It specifies CASSRTVSYEQYF.

J is TRBJ1-1 and V is TRBV29-1, with 8 bases matching TRBD1. Germline V gene lookup returns CDR1 SQVTM and CDR2 ANQGSEA. This CDR3 has 16 residues. With V trimmed by 3 bases and J by 5 bases, 14 bases remained unmatched. CDR3 in amino acids: CSVDRKSTGVSTEAFF. CDR3 coding DNA: TGCAGCGTTGACAGAAAATCGACAGGGGTCAGTACTGAAGCTTTCTTT.

This clonotype was observed at least ten times. The chain has TRBV6-1 and TRBJ2-2; TRBD2 is a possible D gene (7 bases). The length of the CDR3 is 14 residues. Germline CDR1 and CDR2: MNHNS and SASEGT. V lost 10 bases, J lost 1 base, and 13 bases lay in between. As DNA, the CDR3 is TGTGCCACCACCGGGGGGCTGAACACCGGGGAGCTGTTTTTT. It is translated as CATTGGLNTGELFF.

This clonotype turned up a few times. The J gene is TRBJ2-3, the V gene TRBV5-1; the match to TRBD2 covers 9 bases. The CDR3 consists of 14 residues. V dropped 4 bases and J dropped 6; count of bases not matched to a gene: 6. The germline gives CDR1 SGHRS, CDR2 YFSETQ. The CDR3 DNA sequence: TGCGCCAGCAGCCCGGGACTAGCTTTGGATACGCAGTATTTT. It yields the protein CASSPGLALDTQYF. Complete variable domain (other parts from reference TRBV5-1 and TRBJ2-3): KAGVTQTPRYLIKTRGQQVTLSCSPISGHRSVSWYQQTPGQGLQFLFEYFSETQRNKGNFPGRFSGRQFSNSRSEMNVSTLELGDSALYLCASSPGLALDTQYFGPGTRLTVL.

In its sample, this clonotype was seen a few times. The rearrangement links TRBV7-2 to TRBJ2-7, with D perhaps TRBD1 (6 bases). This CDR3 has 15 amino acids. Germline CDR1 and CDR2: SGHTA and FQGNSA. V lost 5 bases, J lost 3 bases, and 17 bases lay in between. CDR3 in amino acids: CASSTDSYPIYEQYF. In DNA, the CDR3 is TGTGCCAGCAGCACGGACAGCTACCCAATCTACGAGCAGTACTTC.

This clonotype was seen only a few times. The gene calls are TRBV9 and TRBJ2-3; 10 bases line up with TRBD2. The CDR3 has 16 amino acids. Germline CDR1 reads SGDLS; CDR2 reads YYNGEE. The V and J ends lost 0 bases and 1 base, in that order; junction bases with no gene match: 2. The CDR3 DNA reads TGTGCCAGCAGCGTAGCAGCGGGGGGGCGCACAGATACGCAGTATTTT. Its protein is CASSVAAGGRTDTQYF.

This clonotype was seen many times. V is TRBV29-1 and J is TRBJ1-2, with 11 bases lining up with TRBD1. CDR1 is SQVTM and CDR2 is ANQGSEA in the germline V gene. Trimming at V came to 6 bases and at J to 4 bases, leaving 4 bases not matched to a gene. The CDR3 length is 13 residues. DNA of the CDR3: TGCAGCGTCCCCGGGACAGGGGGCTATGGCTACACCTTC. Protein sequence: CSVPGTGGYGYTF.

This clonotype was picked up a small number of times. The chain joins TRBV5-5 to TRBJ2-7, with D perhaps given as TRBD1 or TRBD2 (7 bases each). Trimming removed 1 base from V and 7 bases from J, with 15 bases in between. Germline V gene data show CDR1 as SGHKS and CDR2 as YYEKEE (reference sequence). The CDR3 totals 14 residues. CDR3 coding DNA: TGTGCCAGCAGCTTGCAGGGGGGGACTTGGGAGCAGTACTTC. Its protein is CASSLQGGTWEQYF.

This rearrangement joins TRBV4-2 to TRBJ1-1; 9 nucleotides align to TRBD1. V lost 4 bases to trimming and J lost 3 bases; unmatched junction nucleotides: 15. The CDR3 spans 18 residues. The germline gives CDR1 LGHNA, CDR2 YNFKEQ. CDR3 amino acids: CASSRERTGGPVDTEAFF. CDR3 DNA sequence: TGTGCCAGCAGCCGAGAAAGAACAGGGGGCCCCGTGGACACTGAAGCTTTCTTT.

The rearrangement links TRBV28 to TRBJ1-1; unclear D gene. Germline V gives CDR1 MDHEN, CDR2 SYDVKM. The CDR3 is made up of 12 amino acids. Trimming pared 5 bases from V and 6 bases from J, leaving 10 bases between. The CDR3 reads CASSSPGAEAFF. Here the CDR3 DNA reads TGTGCCAGCAGTAGCCCTGGGGCTGAAGCTTTCTTT.

This clonotype was seen a few times. The genes are TRBV6-9 and TRBJ2-7; D is perhaps TRBD1 (6 bases). Germline CDR1 reads MNHGY; CDR2 reads SVAAGI. Deletions cut 3 bases from V and 3 bases from J, with 12 bases between. This CDR3 is built from 14 residues. The CDR3 reads CASSYSTGYYEQYF. The CDR3 DNA reads TGTGCCAGCAGTTACTCGACAGGCTACTACGAGCAGTACTTC.

The chain couples TRBV10-1 to TRBJ1-1; a weak D match, TRBD1 (6 bases). This CDR3 is built from 13 residues. Germline-derived CDR1 and CDR2 are WNHNN and SYGVQD (reference sequence). V was trimmed by 6 bases and J by 4 bases, leaving 12 bases between them. CDR3 loop: CASSPMGATEAFF. CDR3 nucleotide sequence: TGCGCCAGCAGCCCGATGGGGGCCACTGAAGCTTTCTTT.

The chain employs TRBV18 and TRBJ2-1, with 13 bases identical to TRBD2. CDR1 is KGHSH, CDR2 LQKENI, per germline. Unmatched junction bases numbered 6, after V lost 1 base and J lost 9 bases. This CDR3 comprises 16 residues. CDR3 nucleotides: TGTGCCAGCTCACCACGGACTAGCGGGAGTCAAGGTGAGCAGTTCTTC. Its protein product is CASSPRTSGSQGEQFF.

This clonotype showed up many times. The rearrangement joins TRBV25-1 to TRBJ2-7, with D possibly being TRBD2 (5 bases). CDR1 is MGHDK, CDR2 SYGVNS, per germline. CDR3 size: 16 residues. The germline V and J ends were trimmed by 1 base and 3 bases, with 16 bases remaining between them. The CDR3 nucleotides read TGTGCCAGCAGTGAATTCCACCTTGGAGGAAACTACGAGCAGTACTTC. Its protein product is CASSEFHLGGNYEQYF.

V gene TRBV12-3 or TRBV12-4 combines with J gene TRBJ1-1; 7 bases match TRBD1. J lost 2 bases, V lost 2 bases, and 5 bases had no gene match. There are 15 residues in the CDR3. The CDR3, as DNA: TGTGCCAGCAGTTTACTGGGGACAGCTAACACTGAAGCTTTCTTT. Protein: CASSLLGTANTEAFF.

V gene TRBV6-2 or TRBV6-3 combines with J gene TRBJ2-7; TRBD1 matches at 9 bases. The CDR3 covers 16 residues. The trim removed 7 bases at V and 4 bases at J, leaving 14 bases unmatched. Per the germline V gene, CDR1 is MNHEY and CDR2 is SVGEGT. As DNA, the CDR3 is TGTGCCAGCACCAGAACCGGGACAGGGAAGTGGTACGAGCAGTACTTC. Protein sequence: CASTRTGTGKWYEQYF.

This clonotype was seen ten or more times. This chain connects TRBV28 to TRBJ2-7, with TRBD2 matching 7 bases. The CDR3 sequence is 14 residues long. Unmatched junction bases numbered 2, after V lost 3 bases and J lost 0 bases. Looked up from germline, CDR1 is MDHEN and CDR2 is SYDVKM. This chain's CDR3 is CASSFQRDSYEQYF. In nucleotides, the CDR3 is TGTGCCAGCAGTTTTCAGCGGGACTCCTACGAGCAGTACTTC. Full variable domain (remainder filled in from reference TRBV28 and TRBJ2-7): DVKVTQSSRYLVKRTGEKVFLECVQDMDHENMFWYRQDPGLGLRLIYFSYDVKMKEKGDIPEGYSVSREKKERFSLILESASTNQTSMYLCASSFQRDSYEQYFGPGTRLTVT.

This clonotype has just a few counts. This chain connects TRBV19 to TRBJ2-5, with D hard to call. The CDR3 contains 13 residues. Germline V CDR1 and CDR2: LNHDA, SQIVND (reference sequence). The ends were cut back, 8 bases at V and 4 bases at J, with 14 bases in the middle. DNA for the CDR3: TGTGCCAGTCAGTCCCATAAAGGAGAGACCCAGTACTTC. Translated: CASQSHKGETQYF.

This clonotype showed up many times. The chain employs TRBV11-2 and TRBJ2-1, with TRBD2 matching over 9 bases. The germline V gene encodes CDR1 SGHAT and CDR2 FQNNGV. CDR3 length equals 16 residues. J lost 2 bases, V lost 1 base, and 3 bases had no gene match. The DNA of the CDR3 is TGTGCCAGCAGCTTAGCCGGCGGGAGGGCCTACAATGAGCAGTTCTTC. Translated: CASSLAGGRAYNEQFF.

The chain combines TRBV7-2 with TRBJ2-1; 8 nucleotides align to TRBD1. With 6 bases clipped from V and 8 bases from J, the junction kept 12 bases outside the gene matches. There are 15 residues in the CDR3. CDR1 and CDR2 from the germline V gene are SGHTA and FQGNSA. In nucleotides, the CDR3 is TGTGCCAGCAGATCCGGGACAGGCCGTTCGGATGAGCAGTTCTTC. Its translation is CASRSGTGRSDEQFF. Based on the CDR3 plus reference TRBV7-2 and TRBJ2-1, the full variable domain is GAGVSQSPSNKVTEKGKDVELRCDPISGHTALYWYRQSLGQGLEFLIYFQGNSAPDKSGLPSDRFSAERTGGSVSTLTIQRTQQEDSAVYLCASRSGTGRSDEQFFGPGTRLTVL.

This clonotype was detected once. The rearrangement joins TRBV7-9 to TRBJ2-2, with D possibly being TRBD2 (6 bases). Germline CDR1 and CDR2: SEHNR and FQNEAQ (reference sequence). The CDR3 runs 14 residues. The germline V and J ends were trimmed by 7 bases and 4 bases, with 13 bases remaining between them. In nucleotides, the CDR3 is TGTGCCAGCAACGGGGACTTCTCCACCGGGGAGCTGTTTTTT. Encoded protein: CASNGDFSTGELFF.

The gene calls are TRBV6-2 or TRBV6-3 and TRBJ2-1; 9 nucleotides line up with TRBD2. The V gene's germline CDR1 is MNHEY and CDR2 SVGEGT. Unmatched junction bases numbered 11, after V lost 0 bases and J lost 8 bases. The CDR3 contains 17 residues. This CDR3 is CASSYSRAQRGDDEQFF. The CDR3 DNA sequence: TGTGCCAGCAGTTACTCGAGAGCGCAGCGGGGGGACGATGAGCAGTTCTTC.

The chain employs TRBV9 and TRBJ2-3, with a possible D match to TRBD2 (5 bases). Germline V lookup: CDR1 SGDLS, CDR2 YYNGEE. V was shortened by 0 bases and J by 8 bases, with 22 bases between the two germline ends. The CDR3 spans 17 residues. The CDR3: CASSVGGAAYPLGTQYF. The CDR3 DNA reads as TGTGCCAGCAGCGTAGGGGGAGCGGCCTACCCACTGGGTACGCAGTATTTT. The whole variable domain, filled in from reference TRBV9 and TRBJ2-3, reads DSGVTQTPKHLITATGQRVTLRCSPRSGDLSVYWYQQSLDQGLQFLIQYYNGEERAKGNILERFSAQQFPDLHSELNLSSLELGDSALYFCASSVGGAAYPLGTQYFGPGTRLTVL.

This clonotype has a handful of counts. One end of the junction varies from germline; a read error may be responsible. The chain combines TRBV20-1 with TRBJ2-1, with 11 bases fitting TRBD1. The germline CDR1 and CDR2 sequences are DFQATT and SNEGSKA (reference sequence). The CDR3 totals 17 residues. CDR3 DNA: TGCAGTGCGAGAGGACAGGGGGCAGGGGCCTCCTACAATGAGCAGTTCTTC. Protein sequence: CSARGQGAGASYNEQFF.

In this sample, this clonotype turned up many times. This sequence joins TRBV5-6 and TRBJ2-7; TRBD1 agrees at 9 bases. The CDR3 totals 16 residues. Per the germline V gene, CDR1 is SGHDT and CDR2 is YYEEEE. Trimming removed 3 bases from V and 7 bases from J; junction bases left unmatched: 14. The CDR3 DNA reads TGTGCCAGCAGCTGGACCGGGACAGGGATGGTAATTGAGCAGTACTTC. This encodes CASSWTGTGMVIEQYF.

This clonotype was seen at least ten times. The chain joins TRBV20-1 to TRBJ2-5, with TRBD2 identical over 8 bases. This CDR3 has 13 amino acids. Germline lookup yields CDR1 DFQATT and CDR2 SNEGSKA (reference sequence). V gave up 7 bases and J gave up 6 bases; unmatched junction bases: 10. The DNA for the CDR3 is TGCAGTGGGTGGTCCAGCGGGGGAAAGACCCAGTACTTC. Its protein product is CSGWSSGGKTQYF.

At least ten counts were recorded for this clonotype. The chain combines TRBV28 with TRBJ1-2; no clear D. The ends were cut back, 7 bases at V and 5 bases at J, with 11 bases in the middle. The CDR3 length is 12 residues. Germline CDR1 and CDR2: MDHEN and SYDVKM. This CDR3 reads CASIRSGYGYTF. The CDR3 DNA is TGTGCCAGCATACGCTCGGGTTATGGCTACACCTTC.

In DNA, the CDR3 is TGTGCCAGCAGTGAGGTTCTAGCGGGGGGGCGAGAGACCCAGTACTTC. This translates into CASSEVLAGGRETQYF. The rearrangement joins TRBV6-1 to TRBJ2-5; TRBD2 agrees at 12 bases. Germline trimming cut 3 bases from V and 4 bases from J; bases unmatched to any gene: 6. Germline values: CDR1 MNHNS, CDR2 SASEGT. The CDR3 is 16 amino acids.

The J gene is TRBJ2-5, the V gene TRBV7-2; the match to TRBD2 covers 7 bases. The V segment lost 5 bases and the J segment 3 bases; nucleotides outside the gene matches: 6. Looked up from germline, CDR1 is SGHTA and CDR2 is FQGNSA. The CDR3 is made up of 14 amino acids. The CDR3 nucleotides are TGTGCCAGCAGCAGCGGGACGGCCAAAGAGACCCAGTACTTC. Translating it yields CASSSGTAKETQYF.

This clonotype has a count of ten or more. V usage is TRBV6-1 and J usage is TRBJ2-1; 13 bases line up with TRBD2. The germline CDR1 and CDR2 sequences are MNHNS and SASEGT. The CDR3 sequence is 19 residues long. The ends lost 6 bases at V and 4 bases at J; junction bases unmatched: 15. The CDR3 reads CASRKRHQLAGGLYNEQFF. The CDR3 DNA is TGTGCCAGCAGAAAGAGACACCAACTAGCGGGGGGGCTGTACAATGAGCAGTTCTTC.